The present TCR beta chain was sequenced within a study of shared T cell receptors in the human thymus (dated by TCRdb to the early 2020s). About the study as a whole: The study examined how the human thymus generates shared, self-reactive T-cell receptor alpha chains.

To prepare the library, the immunoSEQ multiplex PCR assay was applied. TCRdb carries this immuneACCESS record with in-frame sequences only. Its versions omit some clonotypes, under half of them owing to an unresolved V gene in the studies checked, with the rest unexplained. The sample table shows approximately 580,000 clones, and 78% are seen once. The biggest ten clones account for more than 0.01% of the sample. Comments on this clone: The target of this receptor is not known. No clone much larger than this one lies a single base away; base qualities are absent.

CDR1 and CDR2, looked up from the germline V gene, are SGHRS and YFSETQ. Relative to germline, V is missing 0 bases and J is missing 2 bases, with 4 bases of the junction outside any gene match. Reading from cysteine to phenylalanine, the CDR3 counts 16 amino acids. The entry retains the CDR3 DNA only, 48 bases that are in frame from base 1. These records were also assigned to another study, of human thymus T cells. The second investigation adds: In Finland, the donors were immunologically healthy infants who were having open corrective cardiac surgery for congenital heart defects. The thymus tissue came from surgical resects taken out during corrective cardiac surgery. Both the thymic and the peripheral blood repertoires appeared to show biased V and J gene segment usage. The related research reported highly overlapping thymic TCR repertoires among unrelated individuals. TCR alpha and beta repertoires from under 10 infant thymus samples and four related peripheral blood samples were characterized in the study. The cohort included more than 5 male and a couple of female infants, with donor ages spanning 7 to 244 days. After being mechanically released from the tissue, thymocytes were kept at -70 degrees C in pellets of about 8.5-30 million cells. A QIAsymphony instrument was used to extract genomic DNA from the frozen cell pellets. The immunoSEQ multiplex PCR assay was used to amplify the TCRB and TCRAD loci from a standardized amount of quality-controlled genomic DNA. The amplicons spanned the V(D)J region and were long enough to cover the CDR3 and allow V and J genes to be identified. Through the commercial immunoSEQ service, the amplicons were sequenced on an Illumina platform. Corrections for primer bias and sequencing errors followed previously described methods, while TCRAD and TCRB definitions were based on the IMGT database. Analysis of the repertoires was done with immunoSEQ Analyzer 3.0 and VDJTools and included basic statistics, V/J segment usage, diversity estimates, rarefaction and pairwise overlap. To estimate diversity, the Chao1, ChaoE, Efron-Thisted, Shannon and inverse Simpson indices were applied, and diversity was also estimated on datasets down-sampled to the smallest sample. For repertoire overlap, CDR3 nucleotide sequence, V gene and J gene had to match strictly, and clustering was done by Jaccard-based multidimensional scaling. On average, thymus samples yielded roughly 770,000 unique TCRB clonotypes, whereas blood samples yielded some 92,000.

Sequencing was carried out using thymocytes. The receptor was isolated from a boy younger than two with a congenital heart defect. Donor details come from another sample of the same person, matched by shared clones. In this chain, TRBV5-1 is recombined with TRBJ2-3; the junction holds 9 bases that match TRBD1. CDR3 region: CASSLGQGGPTDTQYF. The DNA is as follows: TGCGCCAGCAGCTTGGGACAGGGGGGTCCCACAGATACGCAGTATTTT.